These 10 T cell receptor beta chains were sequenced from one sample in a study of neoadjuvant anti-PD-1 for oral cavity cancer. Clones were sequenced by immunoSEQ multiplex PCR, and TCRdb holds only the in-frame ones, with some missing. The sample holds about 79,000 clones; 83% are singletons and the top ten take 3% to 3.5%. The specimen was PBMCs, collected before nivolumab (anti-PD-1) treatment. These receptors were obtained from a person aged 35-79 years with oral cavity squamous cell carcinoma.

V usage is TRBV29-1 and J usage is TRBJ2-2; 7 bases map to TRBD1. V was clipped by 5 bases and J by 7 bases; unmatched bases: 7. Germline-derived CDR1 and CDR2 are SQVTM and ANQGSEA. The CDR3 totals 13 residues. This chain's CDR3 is CSVTTGVGGELFF. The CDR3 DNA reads TGCAGCGTTACCACAGGGGTGGGCGGGGAGCTGTTTTTT.

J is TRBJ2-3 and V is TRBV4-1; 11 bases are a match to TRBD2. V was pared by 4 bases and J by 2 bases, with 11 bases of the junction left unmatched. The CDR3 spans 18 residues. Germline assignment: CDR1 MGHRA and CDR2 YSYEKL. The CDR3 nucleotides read TGCGCCAGCAGCCGAACCCCGGGACTAGCGGTCCTCACAGATACGCAGTATTTT. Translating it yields CASSRTPGLAVLTDTQYF.

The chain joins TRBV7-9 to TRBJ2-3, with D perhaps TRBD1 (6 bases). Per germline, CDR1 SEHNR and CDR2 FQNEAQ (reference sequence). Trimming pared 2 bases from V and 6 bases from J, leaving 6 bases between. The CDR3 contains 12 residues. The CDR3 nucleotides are TGTGCCAGCAGCTTACAGGGGGATACGCAGTATTTT. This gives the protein CASSLQGDTQYF.

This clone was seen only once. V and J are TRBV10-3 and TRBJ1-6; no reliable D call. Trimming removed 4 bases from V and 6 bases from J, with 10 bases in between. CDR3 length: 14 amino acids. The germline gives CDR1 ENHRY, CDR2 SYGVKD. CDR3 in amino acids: CAISVDSVNSPLHF. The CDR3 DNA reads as TGTGCCATCAGTGTGGACTCAGTTAATTCACCCCTCCACTTT.

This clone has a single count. In DNA, the CDR3 is TGTGCCAGCAGCGTAGGGGCAGATTACAATGAGCAGTTCTTC. This encodes CASSVGADYNEQFF. The chain links TRBV9 to TRBJ2-1, with D hard to call. The V gene's germline CDR1 is SGDLS and CDR2 YYNGEE. Trimming removed 0 bases at V and 4 bases at J, with 8 bases between. The CDR3 covers 14 residues.

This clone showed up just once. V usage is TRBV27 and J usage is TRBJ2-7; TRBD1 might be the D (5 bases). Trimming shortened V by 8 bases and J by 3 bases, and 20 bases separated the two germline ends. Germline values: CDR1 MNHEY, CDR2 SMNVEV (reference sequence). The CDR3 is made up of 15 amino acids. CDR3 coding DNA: TGTGCCAGCTCCAGGGTGTCAGTCTCAGGCTACGAGCAGTACTTC. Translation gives CASSRVSVSGYEQYF.

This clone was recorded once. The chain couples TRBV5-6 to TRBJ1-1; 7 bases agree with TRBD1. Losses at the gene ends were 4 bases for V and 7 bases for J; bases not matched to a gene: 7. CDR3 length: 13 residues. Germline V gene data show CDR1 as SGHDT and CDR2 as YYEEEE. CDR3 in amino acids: CASSTATGFEAFF. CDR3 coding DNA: TGTGCCAGCAGCACGGCGACAGGGTTTGAAGCTTTCTTT.

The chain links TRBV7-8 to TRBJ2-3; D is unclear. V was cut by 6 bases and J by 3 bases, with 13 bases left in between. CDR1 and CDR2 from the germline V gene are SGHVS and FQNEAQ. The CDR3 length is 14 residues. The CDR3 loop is CASRDRWGTDTQYF. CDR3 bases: TGTGCCAGCAGGGATAGGTGGGGAACAGATACGCAGTATTTT.

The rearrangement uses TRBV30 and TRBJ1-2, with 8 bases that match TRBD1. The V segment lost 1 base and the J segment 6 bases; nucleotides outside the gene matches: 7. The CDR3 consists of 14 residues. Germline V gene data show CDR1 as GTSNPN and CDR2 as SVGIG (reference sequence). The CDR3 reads CAWSDRGYVDGYTF. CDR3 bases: TGTGCCTGGAGTGACAGGGGGTACGTAGATGGCTACACCTTC.

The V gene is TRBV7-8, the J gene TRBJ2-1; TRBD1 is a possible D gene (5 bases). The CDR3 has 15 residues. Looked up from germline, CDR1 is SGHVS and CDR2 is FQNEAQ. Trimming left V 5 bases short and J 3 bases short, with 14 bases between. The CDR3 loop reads CASSLTEVGYNEQFF. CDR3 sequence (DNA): TGTGCCAGCAGCCTGACAGAAGTAGGCTACAATGAGCAGTTCTTC.